This is a list of T cell receptor beta chains from one sample in a study of graft-versus-host responses after intestinal transplantation. These receptors' antigens are unknown. Method: immunoSEQ multiplex PCR; TCRdb's copy keeps in-frame clones and lacks some. The table records approximately 60,000 clones, 90% of them present only once. This specimen was unstimulated CD8+ T cells sorted from spleen or lymph node cells, taken before transplant. All receptors derive from a human donor who was the organ donor for an intestinal transplant. Each CDR3 is given with its conserved first and last residue. A D gene is named only where the DNA matches it firmly. Only part of the rows carry a size: once, few, many, or a class if the clone is expanded.

D	J	V	size	CDR3	DNA
NA	TRBJ2-2	TRBV18	NA	CASSPLGQSNTGELFF	TGTGCCAGCTCACCCCTTGGACAGTCGAACACCGGGGAGCTGTTTTTT
TRBD2	TRBJ2-3	TRBV6-5	NA	CASSLASGRDTQYF	TGTGCCAGCAGTCTCGCTAGCGGGAGGGATACGCAGTATTTT
NA	TRBJ1-2	TRBV7-9	NA	CASSQGGAYNYGYTF	TGTGCCAGCAGCCAGGGAGGGGCTTATAACTATGGCTACACCTTC
TRBD1	TRBJ1-3	TRBV23-1	NA	CASSLSGTGGAGNTIYF	TGCGCCAGCAGTCTCTCCGGGACAGGGGGCGCCGGAAACACCATATATTTT
NA	TRBJ2-5	TRBV5-6	few	CASSLRFVEFGQQETQYF	TGTGCCAGCAGCTTGCGGTTTGTTGAGTTTGGACAGCAAGAGACCCAGTACTTC
TRBD1	TRBJ1-2	TRBV9	NA	CASSAIDRGEGYTF	TGTGCCAGCAGCGCAATAGACAGGGGAGAAGGCTACACCTTC
NA	TRBJ1-1	TRBV10-3	NA	CASTYTMGRDTEAFF	TGTGCCAGCACTTACACAATGGGTCGGGACACTGAAGCTTTCTTT
NA	TRBJ2-7	TRBV4-3	NA	CASSPGSQGGFSYEQYF	TGCGCCAGCAGCCCCGGGAGCCAGGGCGGATTTTCCTACGAGCAGTACTTC
NA	TRBJ2-5	TRBV9	NA	CASSVGPTGETQYF	TGTGCCAGCAGCGTAGGGCCTACGGGAGAGACCCAGTACTTC
NA	TRBJ2-5	TRBV5-4	NA	CASRGRGQETQYF	TGTGCCAGCAGGGGACGGGGGCAAGAGACCCAGTACTTC